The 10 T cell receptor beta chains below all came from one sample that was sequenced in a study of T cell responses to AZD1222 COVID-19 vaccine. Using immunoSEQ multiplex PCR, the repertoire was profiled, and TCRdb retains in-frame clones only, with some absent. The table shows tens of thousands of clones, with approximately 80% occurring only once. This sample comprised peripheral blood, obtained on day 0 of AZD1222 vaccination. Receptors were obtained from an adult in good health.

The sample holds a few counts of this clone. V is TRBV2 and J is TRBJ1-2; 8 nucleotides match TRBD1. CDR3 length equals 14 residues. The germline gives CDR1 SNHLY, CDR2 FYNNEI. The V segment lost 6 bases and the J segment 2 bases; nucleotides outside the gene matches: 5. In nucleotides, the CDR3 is TGTGCCAGCAGGGACAGGGTGGCAAACTATGGCTACACCTTC. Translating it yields CASRDRVANYGYTF.

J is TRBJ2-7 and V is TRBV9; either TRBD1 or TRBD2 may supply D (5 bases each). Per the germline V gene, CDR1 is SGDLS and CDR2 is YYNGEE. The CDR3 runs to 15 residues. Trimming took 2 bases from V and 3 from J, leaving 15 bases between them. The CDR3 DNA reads TGTGCCAGCAGCGTTGGGGGAATGGACGGCTACGAGCAGTACTTC. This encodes CASSVGGMDGYEQYF.

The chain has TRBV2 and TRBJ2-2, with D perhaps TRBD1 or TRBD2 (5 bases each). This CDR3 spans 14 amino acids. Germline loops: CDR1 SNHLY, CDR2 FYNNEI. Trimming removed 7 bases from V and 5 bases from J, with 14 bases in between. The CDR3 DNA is TGTGCCAGCACCGGGACCAAGGGAACCGGGGAGCTGTTTTTT. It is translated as CASTGTKGTGELFF.

The CDR3 region has the DNA TGCGCCAGCAGCTTGGGTGGGAGGCACACAGATACGCAGTATTTT. Protein: CASSLGGRHTDTQYF. V usage is TRBV5-1 and J usage is TRBJ2-3; D is perhaps TRBD2 (6 bases). Trimming removed 0 bases at V and 2 bases at J, with 10 bases between. This CDR3 is 15 amino acids long. Germline V CDR1 and CDR2: SGHRS, YFSETQ.

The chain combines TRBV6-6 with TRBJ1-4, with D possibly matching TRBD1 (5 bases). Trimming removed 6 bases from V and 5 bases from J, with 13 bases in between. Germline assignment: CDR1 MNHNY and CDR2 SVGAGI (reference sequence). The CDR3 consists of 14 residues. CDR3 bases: TGTGCCAGCAGAGCCGGGACGGAGAATGAAAAACTGTTTTTT. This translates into CASRAGTENEKLFF.

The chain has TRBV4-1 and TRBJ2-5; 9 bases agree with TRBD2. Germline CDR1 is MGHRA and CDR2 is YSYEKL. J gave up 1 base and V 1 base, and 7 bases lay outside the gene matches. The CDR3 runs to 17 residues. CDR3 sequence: CASSQGAAGGSQETQYF. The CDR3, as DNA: TGCGCCAGCAGCCAAGGGGCGGCGGGGGGGTCCCAAGAGACCCAGTACTTC.

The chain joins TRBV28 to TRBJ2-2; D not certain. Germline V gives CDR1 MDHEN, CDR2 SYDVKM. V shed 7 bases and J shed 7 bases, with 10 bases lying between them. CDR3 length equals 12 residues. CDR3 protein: CASKVDVGELFF. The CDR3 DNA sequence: TGTGCCAGCAAGGTGGATGTCGGGGAGCTGTTTTTT.

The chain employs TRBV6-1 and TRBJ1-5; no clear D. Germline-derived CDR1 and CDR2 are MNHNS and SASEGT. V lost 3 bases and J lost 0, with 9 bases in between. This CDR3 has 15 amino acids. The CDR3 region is CASSETEHSNQPQHF. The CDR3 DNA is TGTGCCAGCAGTGAGACCGAGCATAGCAATCAGCCCCAGCATTTT.

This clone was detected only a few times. CDR3 amino acids: CASKKGQGAYEQYF. CDR3 DNA: TGTGCCAGTAAAAAGGGGCAGGGCGCCTACGAGCAGTACTTC. This chain joins TRBV19 and TRBJ2-7; weak D call: TRBD1 (5 bases). Per the germline V gene, CDR1 is LNHDA and CDR2 is SQIVND (reference sequence). This CDR3 is built from 14 residues. V lost 7 bases and J lost 2, with 15 bases in between.

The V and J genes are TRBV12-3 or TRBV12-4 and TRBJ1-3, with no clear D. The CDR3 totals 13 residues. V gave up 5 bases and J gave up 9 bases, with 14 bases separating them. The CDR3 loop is CASSIGGGGTIYF. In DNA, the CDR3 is TGTGCCAGCAGTATCGGAGGTGGAGGCACCATATATTTT.